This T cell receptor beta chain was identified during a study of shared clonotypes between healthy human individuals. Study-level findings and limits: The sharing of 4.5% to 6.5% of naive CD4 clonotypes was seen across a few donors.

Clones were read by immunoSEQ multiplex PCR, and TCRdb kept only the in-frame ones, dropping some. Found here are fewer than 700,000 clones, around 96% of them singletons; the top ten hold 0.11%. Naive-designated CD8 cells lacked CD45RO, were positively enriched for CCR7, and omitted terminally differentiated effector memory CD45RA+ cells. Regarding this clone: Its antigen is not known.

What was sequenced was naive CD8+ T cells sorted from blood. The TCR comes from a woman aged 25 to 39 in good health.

The CDR3 sequence: CASSQVGGGFYEQYF. For the CDR3, the DNA is TGTGCCAGCAGCCAAGTTGGGGGAGGTTTTTACGAGCAGTACTTC. The chain couples TRBV4-2 to TRBJ2-7; D might be TRBD2 (6 bases). Per the germline V gene, CDR1 is LGHNA and CDR2 is YNFKEQ. The CDR3 spans 15 residues. The V end was cut by 1 base, the J end by 4 bases, with 14 bases between.